The 9 T cell receptor beta chains given below trace back to one sample, sequenced in a study of cytomegalovirus exposure and HLA in healthy donors (TCRdb year 2017). The library was generated by the immunoSEQ multiplex PCR assay. For the multiplex PCR, a mixture combining 60 forward primers for TCR Vbeta segments and 13 reverse primers for TCR Jbeta segments was used. Drawn from immuneACCESS, this table holds only the in-frame rearrangements with V and J called that TCRdb kept. Clones are partly lost; checked studies trace under half to an unresolved V gene and leave the rest unexplained. This sample gives 150,000 to 200,000 clones in total; 84% of them show up just once. About 0.25% of the sample is held by the ten biggest clonotypes. Sequences were obtained from PBMCs. These receptors originate from a boy aged 5-17 years in good health and CMV-seronegative.

The chain joins TRBV7-8 to TRBJ1-1; D unclear. CDR1 is SGHVS, CDR2 FQNEAQ, per germline. V was pared by 5 bases and J by 3 bases, with 4 bases between. The CDR3 has 11 residues. DNA of the CDR3: TGTGCCAGCAGCCGGGACACTGAAGCTTTCTTT. Translation gives CASSRDTEAFF.

The rearrangement uses TRBV4-2 and TRBJ2-7; no firm D call. Germline V gene sequence: CDR1 LGHNA, CDR2 YNFKEQ. Trimming removed 1 base from V and 5 bases from J, with 18 bases in between. This CDR3 is 16 amino acids long. CDR3 sequence: CASSQASPRLRDEQYF. CDR3 coding DNA: TGTGCCAGCAGCCAAGCTTCCCCCCGGTTGCGTGACGAGCAGTACTTC.

The chain carries TRBV27 and TRBJ1-5, with 7 positions matching TRBD1. Germline V lookup: CDR1 MNHEY, CDR2 SMNVEV (reference sequence). The CDR3 spans 14 residues. The V segment lost 11 bases and the J segment 0 bases; nucleotides outside the gene matches: 7. The CDR3 DNA is TGTGCCCCGGGACAGAGCAATAGCAATCAGCCCCAGCATTTT. Translating it yields CAPGQSNSNQPQHF.

This clone has just a few counts. The gene calls are TRBV6-5 and TRBJ1-5; the match to TRBD1 covers 8 bases. V lost 6 bases, J lost 9 bases, and 10 bases stayed unmatched. The CDR3 is 14 amino acids. Germline V CDR1 and CDR2: MNHEY, SVGAGI. CDR3 loop: CASRSTGALGPQHF. The CDR3 nucleotides are TGTGCCAGCAGGTCGACAGGGGCCTTGGGGCCCCAGCATTTT.

This clone was observed a few times. The J gene is TRBJ2-7, the V gene TRBV13; 7 bases match TRBD2. V lost 6 bases, J lost 0 bases, and 5 bases stayed unmatched. This CDR3 comprises 14 residues. Germline CDR1 is PRHDT and CDR2 is FYEKMQ (reference sequence). Here the CDR3 reads CASSSGFSSYEQYF. In DNA, the CDR3 is TGTGCCAGCAGTAGCGGGTTCAGCTCCTACGAGCAGTACTTC.

The chain recombines TRBV23-1 with TRBJ2-7; a weak D match, TRBD2 (7 bases). TRBV23-1 is flagged as an ORF with uncertain function. The V and J ends lost 5 bases and 2 bases respectively, with 22 bases between them. The CDR3 is made up of 17 amino acids. The CDR3: CASSKRMGEGGAYEQYF. CDR3 coding DNA: TGCGCCAGCAGTAAAAGAATGGGGGAAGGGGGGGCCTACGAGCAGTACTTC.

This sequence joins TRBV7-8 and TRBJ2-7; tentative D call: TRBD1 (6 bases). CDR3 length: 16 amino acids. Germline-derived CDR1 and CDR2 are SGHVS and FQNEAQ. V was pared by 2 bases and J by 2 bases, with 16 bases between. The CDR3 DNA reads TGTGCCAGCAGCTTAACGGACAGCGAAACTACCTACGAGCAGTACTTC. Its protein product is CASSLTDSETTYEQYF. Using reference TRBV7-8 and TRBJ2-7 for the parts outside the CDR3, the full variable domain is GAGVSQSPRYKVAKRGQDVALRCDPISGHVSLFWYQQALGQGPEFLTYFQNEAQLDKSGLPSDRFFAERPEGSVSTLKIQRTQQEDSAVYLCASSLTDSETTYEQYFGPGTRLTVT.

The rearrangement uses TRBV19 and TRBJ1-2; no clear D. V lost 8 bases and J lost 6, with 22 bases in between. The CDR3 loop spans 15 amino acids. Germline CDR1 is LNHDA and CDR2 is SQIVND (reference sequence). Here the CDR3 reads CASCSSGAPRNGYTF. The DNA for the CDR3 is TGTGCCAGTTGCTCGAGCGGTGCACCAAGAAATGGCTACACCTTC.

This sequence joins TRBV18 and TRBJ1-6, with 8 bases matching TRBD1. The CDR3 runs to 14 residues. After removal of 2 bases from V and 9 bases from J, the junction contained 3 bases not matched to a gene. Germline assignment: CDR1 KGHSH and CDR2 LQKENI. The CDR3 is CASSPGQGSSPLHF. CDR3 nucleotide sequence: TGTGCCAGCTCACCAGGACAGGGAAGTTCACCCCTCCACTTT.